Listed below are T cell receptor beta chains from one sample, sequenced in a study of blood T cell repertoires in COVID-19. Here immunoSEQ multiplex PCR was the method, and the copy in TCRdb shows in-frame clones only, minus some. The repertoire consists of about 190,000 clones, with around 90% occurring once and the leading ten covering 6.7%. Source material: peripheral blood. These receptors all come from a man aged 35 to 55 with acute or convalescent COVID-19. CDR3s include the opening cysteine and the closing phenylalanine or tryptophan. D genes are given only for firm matches. Some rows mark clone size as missing; the rest say once, few, many or name a class of expanded clone.

d_gene | abundance | j_gene | len | v_gene | CDR3aa | CDR3nt
- | once | TRBJ1-3 | 12 | TRBV2 | CASSGIGNTIYF | TGTGCCAGCAGTGGTATTGGAAACACCATATATTTT
- | - | TRBJ1-1 | 15 | TRBV5-1 | CASSSTPNGRTEAFF | TGCGCCAGCAGCTCGACACCCAACGGTCGGACTGAAGCTTTCTTT
- | - | TRBJ1-2 | 15 | TRBV2 | CASSPRGAHNYGYTF | TGTGCCAGCAGTCCGCGGGGGGCCCATAACTATGGCTACACCTTC
- | - | TRBJ1-1 | 14 | TRBV19 | CASSLTNFNTEAFF | TGTGCCAGTAGTTTGACAAACTTCAACACTGAAGCTTTCTTT
TRBD1 | - | TRBJ1-1 | 15 | TRBV7-9 | CASSLGSRGLTEAFF | TGTGCCAGCAGCTTAGGATCCAGGGGGCTAACTGAAGCTTTCTTT
- | - | TRBJ2-5 | 19 | TRBV7-6 | CASSLALLSGRQLQETQYF | TGTGCCAGCAGCTTAGCCCTCCTTTCCGGACGACAGCTCCAAGAGACCCAGTACTTC
- | - | TRBJ2-3 | 12 | TRBV29-1 | CSVEKSPDTQYF | TGCAGCGTTGAGAAGAGTCCAGATACGCAGTATTTT
- | - | TRBJ2-7 | 13 | TRBV10-2 | CASTADSSYEQYF | TGCGCCAGCACCGCGGACAGTTCCTACGAGCAGTACTTC
- | once | TRBJ2-3 | 14 | TRBV5-1 | CASSLDLGGDTQYF | TGCGCCAGCAGCTTGGACCTGGGGGGTGATACGCAGTATTTT
TRBD2 | - | TRBJ2-3 | 14 | TRBV7-3 | CASSLGLDMDTQYF | TGTGCCAGCAGCTTGGGACTAGATATGGATACGCAGTATTTT
TRBD2 | - | TRBJ2-2 | 18 | TRBV5-1 | CASSSQPGTSGVGGELFF | TGCGCCAGCAGCTCACAGCCCGGGACTAGCGGGGTTGGCGGGGAGCTGTTTTTT
- | - | TRBJ2-7 | 14 | TRBV4-2 | CASGRDFPSYEQYF | TGTGCCAGCGGACGGGACTTCCCTTCCTACGAGCAGTACTTC
TRBD1 | once | TRBJ1-3 | 16 | TRBV7-9 | CASSLGTGGAGNTIYF | TGTGCCAGCAGCTTAGGGACAGGGGGCGCTGGAAACACCATATATTTT
- | once | TRBJ1-2 | 15 | TRBV3-1/TRBV3-2 | CASSQDSKQVMGYTF | TGTGCCAGCAGCCAAGATAGCAAACAGGTGATGGGCTACACCTTC
- | - | TRBJ1-2 | 12 | TRBV29-1 | CSVEFGRDGYTF | TGCAGCGTTGAGTTTGGGCGGGATGGCTACACCTTC
TRBD1 | - | TRBJ1-2 | 14 | TRBV18 | CASSHPGQEDGYTF | TGTGCCAGCTCACACCCTGGACAGGAGGATGGCTACACCTTC
- | - | TRBJ2-3 | 16 | TRBV6-2/TRBV6-3 | CASSDPGARGADTQYF | TGTGCCAGCAGCGACCCCGGGGCGCGCGGGGCAGATACGCAGTATTTT
- | - | TRBJ2-7 | 12 | TRBV7-9 | CASSLRSSEQYF | TGTGCCAGCAGCTTAAGAAGCTCGGAGCAGTACTTC
- | - | TRBJ2-5 | 14 | TRBV19 | CASSIGGGLETQYF | TGTGCCAGTAGTATTGGAGGGGGCTTAGAGACCCAGTACTTC
TRBD2 | - | TRBJ2-7 | 17 | TRBV27 | CASSPVLAGFYSYEQYF | TGTGCCAGCAGTCCGGTACTAGCGGGATTTTACTCCTACGAGCAGTACTTC
- | - | TRBJ2-7 | 11 | TRBV3-1/TRBV3-2 | CATGGGHEQYF | TGTGCCACTGGGGGGGGCCACGAGCAGTACTTC
- | - | TRBJ1-1 | 15 | TRBV7-6 | CASSWGDGLNTEAFF | TGTGCCAGCAGCTGGGGGGACGGCTTGAACACTGAAGCTTTCTTT
TRBD2 | - | TRBJ2-1 | 16 | TRBV5-1 | CASRVTSGASYNEQFF | TGCGCCAGCAGGGTAACTAGCGGGGCTTCCTACAATGAGCAGTTCTTC
TRBD1 | - | TRBJ1-2 | 15 | TRBV7-2 | CASSFDRVVSYGYTF | TGTGCCAGCAGCTTTGACAGGGTCGTCAGCTATGGCTACACCTTC
TRBD1 | few | TRBJ1-1 | 13 | TRBV18 | CASYPGQFTEAFF | TGTGCCAGCTACCCGGGACAGTTCACTGAAGCTTTCTTT
- | few | TRBJ1-2 | 9 | TRBV20-1 | CSARGYYTF | TGCAGTGCAAGGGGTTACTACACCTTC
TRBD1 | - | TRBJ1-2 | 14 | TRBV7-2 | CASSLGQGTYGYTF | TGTGCCAGCAGCCTAGGACAGGGTACCTATGGCTACACCTTC
TRBD1 | - | TRBJ1-2 | 13 | TRBV11-2 | CASKEGTGPDATF | TGTGCCAGCAAAGAGGGGACAGGGCCCGACGCAACCTTC
- | few | TRBJ1-1 | 14 | TRBV7-9 | CASSLEYGGAEAFF | TGTGCCAGCAGTTTAGAGTACGGGGGAGCTGAAGCTTTCTTT
- | - | TRBJ2-3 | 15 | TRBV7-2 | CASSLRGSRTDTQYF | TGTGCCAGCAGCCTACGGGGGAGCCGCACAGATACGCAGTATTTT
- | - | TRBJ2-1 | 12 | TRBV7-2 | CASSLWGHEQFF | TGTGCCAGCAGCTTATGGGGGCATGAGCAGTTCTTC
- | - | TRBJ2-1 | 13 | TRBV11-3 | CASSLDSLNEQFF | TGTGCCAGCAGCTTAGACTCCCTCAATGAGCAGTTCTTC
- | - | TRBJ1-3 | 14 | TRBV2 | CARKTFGSGNTIYF | TGTGCCAGGAAGACTTTCGGCTCTGGAAACACCATATATTTT
TRBD2 | - | TRBJ2-3 | 16 | TRBV7-2 | CASSFIAGGNTDTQYF | TGTGCCAGCAGCTTTATAGCGGGGGGGAACACAGATACGCAGTATTTT
TRBD1 | few | TRBJ1-2 | 14 | TRBV5-1 | CASSLATGFDGYTF | TGCGCCAGCAGCTTGGCGACAGGGTTCGATGGCTACACCTTC
- | - | TRBJ1-1 | 16 | TRBV5-1 | CASSLESAGINTEAFF | TGCGCCAGCAGCTTAGAATCGGCAGGGATAAACACTGAAGCTTTCTTT
- | - | TRBJ1-1 | 14 | TRBV7-8 | CASSLGQLNTEAFF | TGTGCCAGCAGCTTAGGGCAGTTGAACACTGAAGCTTTCTTT
- | - | TRBJ1-1 | 14 | TRBV7-2 | CASSQSVTNTEAFF | TGTGCCAGTTCTCAATCGGTCACCAACACTGAAGCTTTCTTT
- | - | TRBJ2-2 | 13 | TRBV2 | CASRQQGSGELFF | TGTGCCAGCAGGCAACAGGGTTCCGGGGAGCTGTTTTTT
- | - | TRBJ1-2 | 15 | TRBV7-2 | CASSPYRGLGGTKLF | TGTGCCAGCAGCCCCTATAGAGGGCTCGGGGGGACAAAACTTTTC
- | - | TRBJ1-4 | 15 | TRBV10-1 | CASRRYGEEGEKLFF | TGCGCCAGCAGAAGGTACGGGGAGGAGGGTGAAAAACTGTTTTTT